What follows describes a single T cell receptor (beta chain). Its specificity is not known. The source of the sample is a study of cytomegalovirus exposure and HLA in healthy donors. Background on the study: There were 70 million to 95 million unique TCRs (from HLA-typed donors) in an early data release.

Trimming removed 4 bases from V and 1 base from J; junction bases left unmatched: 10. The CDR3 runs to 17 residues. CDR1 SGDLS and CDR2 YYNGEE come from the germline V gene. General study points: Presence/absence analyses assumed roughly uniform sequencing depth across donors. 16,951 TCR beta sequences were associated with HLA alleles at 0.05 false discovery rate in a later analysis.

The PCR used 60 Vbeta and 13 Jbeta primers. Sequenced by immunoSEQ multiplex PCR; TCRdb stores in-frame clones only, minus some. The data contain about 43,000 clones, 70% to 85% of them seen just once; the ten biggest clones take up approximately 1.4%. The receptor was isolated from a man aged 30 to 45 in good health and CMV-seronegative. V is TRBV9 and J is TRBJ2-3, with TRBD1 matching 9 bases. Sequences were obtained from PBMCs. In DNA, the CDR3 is TGTGCCAGCAGCCCCAGAGACCGGGACAGGGGCACAGATACGCAGTATTTT. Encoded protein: CASSPRDRDRGTDTQYF. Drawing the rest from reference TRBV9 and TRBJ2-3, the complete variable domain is DSGVTQTPKHLITATGQRVTLRCSPRSGDLSVYWYQQSLDQGLQFLIQYYNGEERAKGNILERFSAQQFPDLHSELNLSSLELGDSALYFCASSPRDRDRGTDTQYFGPGTRLTVL.